These 14 T cell receptor beta chains were sequenced from one sample in a study of lymphopenia after photon versus proton radiotherapy. TCRdb's copy holds only in-frame clones and misses some; the assay was immunoSEQ multiplex PCR. The sample yields about 12,000 clones, more than 80% seen once. Sequencing was performed on peripheral blood, taken from a patient treated with proton-based radiotherapy. These receptors all stem from a man in his 60s with pancreatic cancer.

The J gene is TRBJ1-2, the V gene TRBV2; TRBD1 agrees at 9 bases. With V trimmed by 1 base and J by 7 bases, 4 bases remained unmatched. This CDR3 comprises 14 residues. CDR1 is SNHLY and CDR2 is FYNNEI in the germline V gene. This CDR3 is CASSEVTGGLGYTF. For the CDR3, the DNA is TGTGCCAGCAGTGAAGTTACAGGGGGCCTTGGCTACACCTTC.

The gene calls are TRBV29-1 and TRBJ1-2, with 8 positions matching TRBD1. With V trimmed by 0 bases and J by 6 bases, 3 bases remained unmatched. Per germline, CDR1 SQVTM and CDR2 ANQGSEA. The CDR3 has 13 amino acids. This CDR3 is CSVEEGQVNGYTF. CDR3 DNA sequence: TGCAGCGTTGAAGAGGGACAGGTTAATGGCTACACCTTC.

This CDR3 reads CASSLGDRDSQPQHF. As DNA, the CDR3 is TGCGCCAGCAGCTTGGGCGACAGGGACAGTCAGCCCCAGCATTTT. The rearrangement links TRBV5-1 to TRBJ1-5; 7 bases match TRBD1. Per the germline V gene, CDR1 is SGHRS and CDR2 is YFSETQ. The junction had 6 bases not matched to a gene; V was cut back by 0 bases and J by 6 bases. The CDR3 totals 15 residues.

The rearrangement links TRBV6-1 to TRBJ2-1; D is undetermined. The CDR3 covers 12 residues. Germline CDR1 is MNHNS and CDR2 is SASEGT. The CDR3 DNA follows: TGTGCAGTGTCGCGACGCGTTGGGGAGCAGTTCTTC. It translates to CAVSRRVGEQFF.

This chain links TRBV7-9 with TRBJ2-2; 8 bases fit TRBD1. Trimming took 8 bases from V and 5 from J; bases not matched to a gene: 4. CDR1 and CDR2 from the germline V gene are SEHNR and FQNEAQ (reference sequence). The CDR3 is 13 residues long. The CDR3 DNA is TGTGCCAGCCAGGGGGCAATAACCGGGGAGCTGTTTTTT. The encoded protein is CASQGAITGELFF.

This clone showed up just once. J is TRBJ1-2 and V is TRBV5-1, with TRBD1 matching 7 bases. The CDR3 is 14 amino acids. Germline V CDR1 and CDR2: SGHRS, YFSETQ. V trimming: 4 bases; J trimming: 4 bases; junction bases outside the gene matches: 7. For the CDR3, the DNA is TGCGCCAGCAGCCCGGACAGGCTACCCTATGGCTACACCTTC. Translation: CASSPDRLPYGYTF.

The chain links TRBV28 to TRBJ2-3; D is unclear. V lost 5 bases and J lost 6, with 12 bases in between. CDR1 and CDR2 (germline): MDHEN, SYDVKM. The CDR3 extends over 13 amino acids. The DNA for the CDR3 is TGTGCCAGCAGTGCTCCCCCTGGGGATACGCAGTATTTT. Amino acids: CASSAPPGDTQYF.

The V gene is TRBV11-2, the J gene TRBJ1-1; D is uncertain. Germline V lookup: CDR1 SGHAT, CDR2 FQNNGV. Trimming cost V 1 base and J 5 bases, with 17 bases left between them. The CDR3 is 16 residues long. CDR3 residues: CASSLVLGEARTEAFF. The CDR3 DNA reads as TGTGCCAGCAGCTTAGTCCTCGGGGAGGCAAGGACTGAAGCTTTCTTT.

The chain is built from TRBV2 and TRBJ1-1, with D uncertain. V shed 3 bases and J shed 1 base, with 6 bases lying between them. Germline CDR1 reads SNHLY; CDR2 reads FYNNEI. This CDR3 spans 13 amino acids. This CDR3 is CASSDYGNTEAFF. CDR3 DNA sequence: TGTGCCAGCAGTGACTACGGGAACACTGAAGCTTTCTTT.

This clone has a single count. The chain employs TRBV5-1 and TRBJ2-6; D possibly corresponds to TRBD2 (6 bases). The CDR3 is 18 amino acids. From germline, CDR1 is SGHRS and CDR2 YFSETQ. Between the trimmed V and J ends, which lost 2 bases and 0 bases, there was a span of 15 bases. The CDR3 DNA reads as TGCGCCAGCAGCTTAGGAGGGAGTTCCACCTCTGGGGCCAACGTCCTGACTTTC. This codes for CASSLGGSSTSGANVLTF.

V gene TRBV9 combines with J gene TRBJ2-3; either TRBD1 or TRBD2 may supply D (6 bases each). Germline values: CDR1 SGDLS, CDR2 YYNGEE. The CDR3 is made up of 15 amino acids. V was shortened by 0 bases and J by 0 bases, with 8 bases between the two germline ends. In DNA form, the CDR3 reads TGTGCCAGCAGCGTAGCGGGGGCTAGCACAGATACGCAGTATTTT. This codes for CASSVAGASTDTQYF.

The genes are TRBV7-2 and TRBJ2-2; TRBD1 matches 8 bases. This CDR3 region has 15 residues. J lost 4 bases, V lost 6 bases, and 7 bases had no gene match. Germline CDR1 is SGHTA and CDR2 is FQGNSA. CDR3 coding DNA: TGTGCCAGCAGATCCCAGGGGGCGGTCACCGGGGAGCTGTTTTTT. As protein: CASRSQGAVTGELFF.

This clone was detected only a few times. This sequence joins TRBV18 and TRBJ1-1, with D uncertain. V lost 3 bases and J 0 bases, leaving 5 bases between the germline ends. Per germline, CDR1 KGHSH and CDR2 LQKENI. The CDR3 sequence is 13 residues long. The CDR3 region is CASSPSLNTEAFF. The CDR3 DNA sequence: TGTGCCAGCTCACCTTCATTGAACACTGAAGCTTTCTTT. The entire variable domain, with the rest obtained from reference TRBV18 and TRBJ1-1, is as follows: NAGVMQNPRHLVRRRGQEARLRCSPMKGHSHVYWYRQLPEEGLKFMVYLQKENIIDESGMPKERFSAEFPKEGPSILRIQQVVRGDSAAYFCASSPSLNTEAFFGQGTRLTVV.

The chain couples TRBV30 to TRBJ2-7; D call uncertain. The CDR3 extends over 12 amino acids. From germline, CDR1 is GTSNPN and CDR2 SVGIG (reference sequence). Between the trimmed V and J ends, which lost 5 bases and 2 bases, there was a span of 10 bases. The CDR3 is CAWSRRAYEQYF. The CDR3 DNA is TGTGCCTGGTCCAGGCGTGCCTACGAGCAGTACTTC.